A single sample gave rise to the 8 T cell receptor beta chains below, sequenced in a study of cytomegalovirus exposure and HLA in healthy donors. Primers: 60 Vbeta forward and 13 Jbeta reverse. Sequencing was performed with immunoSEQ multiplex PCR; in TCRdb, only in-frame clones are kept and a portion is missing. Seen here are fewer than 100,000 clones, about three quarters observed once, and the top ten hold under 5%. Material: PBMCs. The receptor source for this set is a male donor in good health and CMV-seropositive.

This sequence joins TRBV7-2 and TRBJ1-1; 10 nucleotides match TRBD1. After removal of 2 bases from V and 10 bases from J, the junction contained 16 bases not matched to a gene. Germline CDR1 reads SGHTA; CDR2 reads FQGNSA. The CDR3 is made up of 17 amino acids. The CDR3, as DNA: TGTGCCAGCAGCTTATCGTCGACAGGGGGCGCTTCATCGTCAGCTTTCTTT. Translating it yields CASSLSSTGGASSSAFF. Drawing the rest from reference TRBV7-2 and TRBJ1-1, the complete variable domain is GAGVSQSPSNKVTEKGKDVELRCDPISGHTALYWYRQSLGQGLEFLIYFQGNSAPDKSGLPSDRFSAERTGGSVSTLTIQRTQQEDSAVYLCASSLSSTGGASSSAFFGQGTRLTVV.

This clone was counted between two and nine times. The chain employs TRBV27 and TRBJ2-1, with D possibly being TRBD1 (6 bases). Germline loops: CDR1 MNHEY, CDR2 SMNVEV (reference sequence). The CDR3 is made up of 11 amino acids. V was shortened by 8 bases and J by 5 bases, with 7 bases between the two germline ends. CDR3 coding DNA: TGTGCCAGCGGGGGCCACAATGAGCAGTTCTTC. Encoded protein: CASGGHNEQFF.

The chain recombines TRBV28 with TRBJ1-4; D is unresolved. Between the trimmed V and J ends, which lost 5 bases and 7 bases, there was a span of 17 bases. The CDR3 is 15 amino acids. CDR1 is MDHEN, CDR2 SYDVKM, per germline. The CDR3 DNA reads TGTGCCAGCAGTAGACTAGCATCGGCTAGTGAAAAACTGTTTTTT. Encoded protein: CASSRLASASEKLFF.

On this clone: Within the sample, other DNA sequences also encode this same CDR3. The CDR3 reads CASSFWTGANTEAFF. For the CDR3, the DNA is TGTGCCAGCAGCTTTTGGACAGGAGCGAACACTGAAGCTTTCTTT. The chain is built from TRBV5-4 and TRBJ1-1; 7 nucleotides agree with TRBD1. V gave up 2 bases and J gave up 1 base; unmatched junction bases: 5. This CDR3 is 15 amino acids long. Germline values: CDR1 SGHNT, CDR2 YYREEE (reference sequence).

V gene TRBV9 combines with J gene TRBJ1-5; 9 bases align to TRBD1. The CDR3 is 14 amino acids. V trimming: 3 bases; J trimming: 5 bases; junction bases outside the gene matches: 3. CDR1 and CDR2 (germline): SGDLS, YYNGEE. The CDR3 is CASSERDRDQPQHF. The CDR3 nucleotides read TGTGCCAGCAGCGAACGGGACAGGGATCAGCCCCAGCATTTT.

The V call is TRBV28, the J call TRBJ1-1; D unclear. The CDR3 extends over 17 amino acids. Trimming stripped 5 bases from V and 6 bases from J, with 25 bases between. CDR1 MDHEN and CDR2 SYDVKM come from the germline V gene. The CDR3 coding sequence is TGTGCCAGCAGTGTAAACGGTAGAGTCTTTCTGGAGGCTGAAGCTTTCTTT. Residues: CASSVNGRVFLEAEAFF.

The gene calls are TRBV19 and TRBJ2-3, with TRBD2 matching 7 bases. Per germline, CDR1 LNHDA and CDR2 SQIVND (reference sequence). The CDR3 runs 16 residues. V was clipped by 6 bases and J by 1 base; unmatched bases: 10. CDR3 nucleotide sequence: TGTGCCAGTAGACCGGGAGGTACGCTGGGCACAGATACGCAGTATTTT. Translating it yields CASRPGGTLGTDTQYF.

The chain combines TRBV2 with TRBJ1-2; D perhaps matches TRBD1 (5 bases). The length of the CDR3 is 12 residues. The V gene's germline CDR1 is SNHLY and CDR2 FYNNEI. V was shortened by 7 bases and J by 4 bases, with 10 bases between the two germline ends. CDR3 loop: CASTRDIYGYTF. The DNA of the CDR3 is TGTGCCAGCACCAGGGATATCTATGGCTACACCTTC.